One sample yielded the 9 T cell receptor beta chains listed below, sequenced in a study of T cells in women clearing cervical HPV infection. Repertoires were generated with immunoSEQ multiplex PCR, while TCRdb's copy carries only in-frame clones and drops some. The data include 30,000 to 35,000 clones; the top ten clones carry roughly 6.5%. Material for sequencing was blood buffy coat. The source is a woman aged 18 to 69 with a cervical HPV16 infection that either progressed to CIN3+ or cleared (not recorded which).

In regard to this clone: The read terminates 3 residues before the CDR3 end, so the remaining end is supplied by the germline J gene. The chain couples TRBV19 to TRBJ2-4; TRBD1 agrees at 10 bases. Germline lookup yields CDR1 LNHDA and CDR2 SQIVND (reference sequence). This CDR3 contains 15 residues. CDR3 DNA (partial): TGTGCCAGTAGTCTTACCGGGACAGGGGAGTTGGGT. It translates to CASSLTGTGELG. The complete CDR3 protein is CASSLTGTGELGQYF.

A remark on this clone: The CDR3 is cut off 3 residues early in the read; its end comes from the germline J gene. J is TRBJ2-7 and V is TRBV6-2 or TRBV6-3; the D gene is possibly TRBD1 (5 bases). The CDR3 loop spans 15 amino acids. V dropped 6 bases and J dropped 0 bases, with 15 bases sitting between them. Germline V gene sequence: CDR1 MNHEY, CDR2 SVGEGT. The sequenced part of the CDR3 DNA is TGTGCCAGCAGAAAGACAGACCACTTCTCCTACGAG. This gives the protein CASRKTDHFSYE. The full CDR3 is CASRKTDHFSYEQYF.

On this clone itself: Read coverage stops 3 residues before the CDR3 terminus; the germline J gene supplies the remainder. V usage is TRBV6-2 or TRBV6-3 and J usage is TRBJ2-7; D is unresolved. Germline values: CDR1 MNHEY, CDR2 SVGEGT. This CDR3 is built from 14 residues. V lost 2 bases, J lost 5 bases, and 13 bases lay in between. CDR3 DNA, as far as it was read: TGTGCCAGCAGTTACCAACAGATTTCCCACGAG. Translated: CASSYQQISHE. The complete CDR3 sequence is CASSYQQISHEQYF.

To note about this clone: The read ends 3 residues before the CDR3 terminus; that terminus is restored from the germline J gene. The chain carries TRBV19 and TRBJ2-5, with D perhaps TRBD1 (7 bases). The CDR3 covers 15 residues. Germline V lookup: CDR1 LNHDA, CDR2 SQIVND (reference sequence). Deletions cut 3 bases from V and 4 bases from J, with 15 bases between. The part of the CDR3 DNA that was read is TGTGCCAGTAGTATGAATAGGGGGCGGGGAGAGACC. Amino acid sequence: CASSMNRGRGET. The entire CDR3 protein is CASSMNRGRGETQYF.

For this clone: Read coverage stops 3 residues before the CDR3 terminus; the germline J gene supplies the remainder. The V and J genes are TRBV7-2 and TRBJ2-3; 8 bases are a match to TRBD1. Germline V lookup: CDR1 SGHTA, CDR2 FQGNSA. This CDR3 is 14 amino acids long. The V and J ends lost 5 bases and 6 bases, in that order; junction bases with no gene match: 7. The CDR3 sequence: CASSLRQGPDTQYF. Incomplete CDR3 DNA: TGTGCCAGCAGCCTCAGACAGGGGCCCGATACG.

For this clone: The read finishes 3 residues shy of the CDR3 end, and the germline J gene is used to complete it. V gene TRBV7-9 combines with J gene TRBJ1-2; TRBD1 aligns across 8 bases. Germline lookup yields CDR1 SEHNR and CDR2 FQNEAQ (reference sequence). This CDR3 comprises 15 residues. The sequenced CDR3 bases are TGTGCCAGCAGCTTAGGAGACAGGGGACCCTACGAC. Its translation is CASSLGDRGPYD. The entire CDR3 protein is CASSLGDRGPYDYTF.

A note on this clone: The DNA ends 3 residues before the CDR3 does, and the rest of the CDR3 is filled in from the germline J gene. The chain carries TRBV6-2 or TRBV6-3 and TRBJ1-6; tentative D call: TRBD1 (5 bases). This CDR3 has 15 amino acids. Trimming removed 0 bases from V and 9 bases from J, with 12 bases in between. CDR1 MNHEY and CDR2 SVGEGT come from the germline V gene. The CDR3: CASSYSSPGSSPLHF. The sequenced CDR3 bases are TGTGCCAGCAGTTACTCGTCCCCAGGGAGTTCACCC.

With regard to this clone: The read terminates 3 residues ahead of where the CDR3 ends, so the germline J gene completes it. The V gene is TRBV14, the J gene TRBJ2-2; TRBD1 is a possible D gene (6 bases). Trimming removed 6 bases from V and 1 base from J, with 9 bases in between. The CDR3 has 14 residues. CDR1 and CDR2 from the germline V gene are SGHDN and FVKESK. The sequenced CDR3 bases are TGTGCCAGCAGTCGGACAGTGAACACCGGGGAG. Translating it yields CASSRTVNTGE. From start to end, the CDR3 is CASSRTVNTGELFF.

About this clone: The CDR3 extends 3 residues past the end of the read, so its final part is completed from the germline J gene. This chain links TRBV2 with TRBJ2-4, with 7 nucleotides matching TRBD1. The CDR3 sequence is 14 residues long. The germline CDR1 and CDR2 sequences are SNHLY and FYNNEI. The sequenced CDR3 bases are TGTGCCAGCAGCCGGGGACAGAAAAACTATGGT. Residues: CASSRGQKNYG. The CDR3 in full is CASSRGQKNYGQYF.